This TCR beta chain appears in the sequencing data of a study of PD-1 blockade in classical Hodgkin lymphoma. At the level of the study: With a 2-week interval, patients received intravenous nivolumab at 3 mg/kg. Study outcomes and limitations: The authors excluded patients who started nivolumab under 1 year after ASCT. Baseline TCR diversity was reportedly lower in newly diagnosed patients than in healthy donors. It was reported as lower still in relapsed/refractory patients.

Each patient's relapse followed autologous stem cell transplantation, and brentuximab vedotin exposure varied. The table came from immunoSEQ multiplex PCR; TCRdb's copy has only in-frame clones and leaves some out. The sample lists approximately 26,000 clones, 81% seen once, with around 20% in the top ten. Germline CDR1 and CDR2: GTSNPN and SVGIG (reference sequence). The junction had 5 bases not matched to a gene; V was cut back by 2 bases and J by 10 bases. The CDR3 sequence is 13 residues long. This clone was seen a single time. The antigen remains undetermined. The rearrangement links TRBV30 to TRBJ2-1; 10 nucleotides line up with TRBD2. This TCR derives from a human donor with classical Hodgkin lymphoma. The source material was peripheral blood mononuclear cells (PBMCs), sampled before the second cycle of nivolumab. CDR3 coding DNA: TGTGCCTGGAGTCTAGCGGGGGTCCGAGAGCAGTTCTTC. This sequence encodes CAWSLAGVREQFF.